This T cell receptor (beta chain) was observed in a study of blood T cell repertoires in COVID-19. Germline CDR1 is SGHTA and CDR2 is FQGNSA. V lost 4 bases, J lost 8 bases, and 6 bases stayed unmatched. The CDR3 extends over 14 amino acids. As handled by the study authors: From reference gene primer amplification, estimates of nucleated cell counts were derived. The protocol was immunoSEQ multiplex PCR, while the TCRdb copy is restricted to in-frame clones and leaves out a portion. The V and J calls and clone size were taken over from that table, and D and trimming were inferred from the DNA. The sample carries about 240,000 clones, roughly 85% recorded once.

Sequencing input: peripheral blood. This chain connects TRBV7-2 to TRBJ1-2; 11 nucleotides match TRBD1. The sequence was obtained from a woman under 30 with acute or convalescent COVID-19. The CDR3 loop reads CASSSGQGGAGYTF. In DNA form, the CDR3 reads TGTGCCAGCAGCTCGGGACAGGGGGGCGCGGGCTACACCTTC.